This T cell receptor (beta chain) was observed in a study of blood T cell repertoires in COVID-19. Overall study: Material from acute and convalescent COVID-19 was sourced from the United States, Italy and Spain.

Only a few counts were recorded for this clone. Produced via immunoSEQ multiplex PCR; TCRdb's table is partial and in-frame only. The sample lists roughly 250,000 clones, roughly 82% occurring once. The V and J ends lost 0 bases and 5 bases respectively, with 11 bases between them. Germline loops: CDR1 MGHRA, CDR2 YSYEKL. The CDR3 length is 15 residues. Symptom resolution, clearance, or two negative PCRs marked donors in Cohort 3 as recovered. This chain connects TRBV4-1 to TRBJ2-1; maybe TRBD2 (6 bases). The TCR sequence derives from a woman between 45 and 60 years old who had recovered from COVID-19. The source material was PBMCs or T cells enriched from blood (not recorded which). CDR3 bases: TGCGCCAGCAGCCAAGATGGGCGGGGAAACAATGAGCAGTTCTTC. It is translated as CASSQDGRGNNEQFF.